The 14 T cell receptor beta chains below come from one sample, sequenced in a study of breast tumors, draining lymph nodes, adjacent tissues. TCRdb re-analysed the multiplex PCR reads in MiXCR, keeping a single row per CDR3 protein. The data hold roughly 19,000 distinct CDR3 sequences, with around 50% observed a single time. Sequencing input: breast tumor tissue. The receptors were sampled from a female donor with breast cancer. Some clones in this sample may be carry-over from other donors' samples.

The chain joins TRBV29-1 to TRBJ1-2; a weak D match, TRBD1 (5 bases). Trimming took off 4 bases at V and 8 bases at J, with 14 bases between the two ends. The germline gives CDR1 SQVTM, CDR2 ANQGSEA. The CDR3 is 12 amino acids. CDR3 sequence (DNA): TGCAGCGTTGTTCCGACAGAGGAGGGCTACACCTTC. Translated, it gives CSVVPTEEGYTF. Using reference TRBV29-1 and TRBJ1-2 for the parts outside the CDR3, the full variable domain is SAVISQKPSRDICQRGTSLTIQCQVDSQVTMMFWYRQQPGQSLTLIATANQGSEATYESGFVIDKFPISRPNLTFSTLTVSNMSPEDSSIYLCSVVPTEEGYTFGSGTRLTVV.

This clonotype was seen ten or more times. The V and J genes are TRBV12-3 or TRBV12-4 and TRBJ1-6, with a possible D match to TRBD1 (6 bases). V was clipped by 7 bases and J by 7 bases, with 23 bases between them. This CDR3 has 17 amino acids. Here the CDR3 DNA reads TGTGCCAGCAAGCCGGGGGGGGGCCGGGCCTCCAATTCACCCCTCCACTTT. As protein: CASKPGGGRASNSPLHF.

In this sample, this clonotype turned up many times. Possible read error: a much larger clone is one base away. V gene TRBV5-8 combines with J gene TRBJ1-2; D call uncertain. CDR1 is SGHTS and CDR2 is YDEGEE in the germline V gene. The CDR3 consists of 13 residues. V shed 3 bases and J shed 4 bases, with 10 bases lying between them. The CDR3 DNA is TGTGCCAGCAGCTCCATCACCTCCTATGGCTACACCTTC. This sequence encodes CASSSITSYGYTF.

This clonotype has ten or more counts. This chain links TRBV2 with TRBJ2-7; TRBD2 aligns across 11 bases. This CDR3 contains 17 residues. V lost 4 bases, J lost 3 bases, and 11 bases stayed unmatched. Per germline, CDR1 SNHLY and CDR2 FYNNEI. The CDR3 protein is CASSGPLAGAPSYEQYF. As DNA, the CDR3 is TGTGCCAGCAGTGGGCCACTAGCGGGAGCCCCCAGCTACGAGCAGTACTTC. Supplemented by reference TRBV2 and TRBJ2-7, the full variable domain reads EPEVTQTPSHQVTQMGQEVILRCVPISNHLYFYWYRQILGQKVEFLVSFYNNEISEKSEIFDDQFSVERPDGSNFTLKIRSTKLEDSAMYFCASSGPLAGAPSYEQYFGPGTRLTVT.

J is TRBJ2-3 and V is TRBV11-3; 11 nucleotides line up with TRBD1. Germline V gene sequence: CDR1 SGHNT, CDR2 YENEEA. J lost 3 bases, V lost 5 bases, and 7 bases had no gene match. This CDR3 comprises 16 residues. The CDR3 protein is CASSPAGQGVTDTQYF. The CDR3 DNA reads TGTGCCAGCAGCCCGGCGGGACAGGGGGTAACAGATACGCAGTATTTT.

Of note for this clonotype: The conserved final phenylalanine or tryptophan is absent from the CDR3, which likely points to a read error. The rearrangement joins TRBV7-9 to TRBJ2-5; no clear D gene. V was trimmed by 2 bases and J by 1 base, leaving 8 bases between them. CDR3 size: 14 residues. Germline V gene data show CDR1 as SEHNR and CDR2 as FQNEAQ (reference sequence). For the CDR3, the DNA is TGTGCCAGCAGCTTAACAAACAGCCAAGAGACCCAGTACCTC. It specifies CASSLTNSQETQYL.

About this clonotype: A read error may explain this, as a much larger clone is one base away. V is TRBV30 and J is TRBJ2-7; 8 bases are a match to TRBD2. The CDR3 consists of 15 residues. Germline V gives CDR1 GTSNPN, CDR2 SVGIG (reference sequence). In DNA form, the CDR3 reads TGTGCCCGGAGTCCTGCGCGGCTAGCGGGCTACGAGCAGTACTTC. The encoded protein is CARSPARLAGYEQYF.

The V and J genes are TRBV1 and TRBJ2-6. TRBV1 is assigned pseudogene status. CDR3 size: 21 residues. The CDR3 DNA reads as TGTCGCGAACTATCGCGCTGGCACAGAAGTGAAAGGGAACCTGGGGCCAACGTCCTGACTTTC. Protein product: CRELSRWHRSEREPGANVLTF.

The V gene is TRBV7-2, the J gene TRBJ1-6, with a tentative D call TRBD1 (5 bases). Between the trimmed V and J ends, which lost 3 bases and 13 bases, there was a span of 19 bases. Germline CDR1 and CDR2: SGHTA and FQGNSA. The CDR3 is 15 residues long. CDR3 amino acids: CASSFPRGNNYPLHF. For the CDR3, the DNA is TGTGCCAGCAGCTTTCCGCGGGGGAATAATTACCCCCTCCACTTT.

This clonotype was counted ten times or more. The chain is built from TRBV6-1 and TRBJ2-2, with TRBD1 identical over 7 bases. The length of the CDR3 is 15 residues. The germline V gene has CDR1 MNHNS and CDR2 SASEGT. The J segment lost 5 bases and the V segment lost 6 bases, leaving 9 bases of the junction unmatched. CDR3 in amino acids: CASSPLQGRTGELFF. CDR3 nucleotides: TGTGCCAGCAGCCCTCTACAGGGGAGAACCGGGGAGCTGTTTTTT.

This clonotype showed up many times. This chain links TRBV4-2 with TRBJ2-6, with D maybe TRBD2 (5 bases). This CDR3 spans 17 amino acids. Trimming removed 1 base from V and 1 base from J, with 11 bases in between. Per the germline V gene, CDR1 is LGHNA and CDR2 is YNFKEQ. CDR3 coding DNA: TGTGCCAGCAGCCAAGTTGGTTCGGGGTCTGGGGCCAACGTCCTGACTTTC. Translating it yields CASSQVGSGSGANVLTF.

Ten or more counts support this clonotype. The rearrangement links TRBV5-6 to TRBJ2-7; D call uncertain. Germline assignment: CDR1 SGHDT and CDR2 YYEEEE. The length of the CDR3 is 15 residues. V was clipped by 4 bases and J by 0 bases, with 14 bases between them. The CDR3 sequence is CASSRGGWSSYEQYF. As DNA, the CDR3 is TGTGCCAGCAGCCGTGGCGGCTGGAGCTCCTACGAGCAGTACTTC.

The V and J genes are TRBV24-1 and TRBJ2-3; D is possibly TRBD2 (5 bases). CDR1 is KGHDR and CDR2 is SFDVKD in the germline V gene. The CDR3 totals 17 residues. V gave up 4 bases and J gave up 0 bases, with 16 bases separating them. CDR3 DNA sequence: TGTGCCACCAGTGAAAGCGGAAGCCCGGGGAGCACAGATACGCAGTATTTT. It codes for CATSESGSPGSTDTQYF.

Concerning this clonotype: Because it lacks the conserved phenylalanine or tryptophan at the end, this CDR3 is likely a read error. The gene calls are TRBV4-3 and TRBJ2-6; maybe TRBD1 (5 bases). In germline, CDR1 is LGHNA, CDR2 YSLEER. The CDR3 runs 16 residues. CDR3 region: CASSQVVGSGANALTL. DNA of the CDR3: TGCGCCAGCAGCCAGGTCGTAGGCTCTGGGGCCAACGCCCTGACTCTC.